The sample holds a few counts of the clone carrying this TCR beta chain. Its specificity is not known. Other DNA sequences in the sample encode the same CDR3. This record comes from a study of shared clonotypes between healthy human individuals. Findings and limits, study-wide: Among donors, sharing of clonotypes was expected to be affected by sequencing depth. For naive CD4 cells, 4% to 6% of clonotypes were shared across a handful of donors.

The naive CD8 population came from CD45RO-negative cells selected for CCR7, without terminally differentiated effector memory CD45RA+ cells. TCRdb's copy holds only in-frame clones and misses some; the assay was immunoSEQ multiplex PCR. The table includes about 1,900,000 clones, over 85% detected once. Trimming cost V 0 bases and J 0 bases, with 2 bases left between them. The CDR3 sequence is 13 residues long. The V gene's germline CDR1 is SGDLS and CDR2 YYNGEE. The TCR was taken from a young man in good health. The rearrangement links TRBV9 to TRBJ2-3; D remains unclear. Sequencing used naive CD8+ T cells sorted from blood. The CDR3 sequence: CASSVVSTDTQYF. DNA of the CDR3: TGTGCCAGCAGCGTAGTGAGCACAGATACGCAGTATTTT.